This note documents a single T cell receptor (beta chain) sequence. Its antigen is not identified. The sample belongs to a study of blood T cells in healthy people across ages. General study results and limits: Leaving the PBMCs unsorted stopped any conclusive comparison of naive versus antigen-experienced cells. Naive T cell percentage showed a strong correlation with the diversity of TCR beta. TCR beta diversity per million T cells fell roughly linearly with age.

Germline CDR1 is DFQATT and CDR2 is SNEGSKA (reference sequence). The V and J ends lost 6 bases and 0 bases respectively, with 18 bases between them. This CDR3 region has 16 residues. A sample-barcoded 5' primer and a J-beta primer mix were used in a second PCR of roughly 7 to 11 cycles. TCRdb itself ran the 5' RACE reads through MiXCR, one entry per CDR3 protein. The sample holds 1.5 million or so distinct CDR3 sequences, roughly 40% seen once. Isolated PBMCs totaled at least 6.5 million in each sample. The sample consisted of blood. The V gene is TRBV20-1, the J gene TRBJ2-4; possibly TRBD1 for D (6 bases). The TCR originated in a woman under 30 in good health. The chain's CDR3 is CSAPKGQGLAKNIQYF. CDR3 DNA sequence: TGCAGTGCCCCAAAGGGTCAGGGGCTAGCCAAAAACATTCAGTACTTC.